This T cell receptor (beta chain) was obtained from a study of TIL therapy for anti-PD-1-resistant metastatic lung cancer. On the study more broadly: Median tumor mutation burden was about 1.5 mutations per megabase.

In the case of this clone: The antigen is unknown.

Time point indicated: pre-treatment sample, taken before nivolumab and TIL therapy. The libraries were made with immunoSEQ v3. Assay used: immunoSEQ multiplex PCR; TCRdb lists only in-frame clones, some missing. The sample includes about 59,000 clones, roughly 70% of them seen just once. Points from the study as a whole: Infused TIL clonotypes partially replaced the baseline blood repertoire, then decayed over months.

The germline V gene has CDR1 SGHNT and CDR2 YYREEE (reference sequence). J was trimmed by 10 bases and V by 7 bases; bases with no gene match: 13. CDR3 size: 15 residues. The clonotype was recovered from a person between 25 and 80 years old with non-small cell lung cancer. The sample was blood, taken at baseline. The V gene is TRBV5-4, the J gene TRBJ2-1, with 11 bases identical to TRBD2. CDR3 region: CASRKPGLAAGEQFF. In nucleotides, the CDR3 is TGTGCCAGCCGAAAGCCGGGACTAGCGGCTGGGGAGCAGTTCTTC.